This T cell receptor beta chain was sequenced during a study of cytomegalovirus exposure and HLA in healthy donors. General observations from the study: Among the CMV-associated chains, three were confirmed in vitro as specific for CMV antigens.

It was with 60 Vbeta and 13 Jbeta primers that the PCR ran. The method was immunoSEQ multiplex PCR; TCRdb's version includes in-frame clones alone and lacks a portion of them. In the table there are under 200,000 clones, 80% of which are singletons. Points on this clone: Its antigen is unknown.

Germline trimming cut 2 bases from V and 6 bases from J; bases unmatched to any gene: 10. Germline V lookup: CDR1 MNHNS, CDR2 SASEGT. The CDR3 contains 16 residues. The sample comprised PBMCs. The source is a woman in her 50s in good health and CMV-seropositive. The chain employs TRBV6-1 and TRBJ1-2; 9 nucleotides line up with TRBD1. The DNA for the CDR3 is TGTGCCAGCAGTGAACGGTCGGGGACAGGGATCCATGGCTACACCTTC. Its protein product is CASSERSGTGIHGYTF.